The 14 T cell receptor beta chains below come from one sample, sequenced in a study of T cells after yellow fever vaccination. Using its own MiXCR run on the 5' RACE reads, TCRdb lists one record per CDR3 protein. The data contain about 510,000 distinct CDR3 sequences, 21% of them singletons. This material consisted of PBMCs, taken about 21 days after the first yellow fever vaccination. The origin of the receptors is a man younger than 35 who received the YFV17D yellow fever vaccine.

The chain is built from TRBV10-2 and TRBJ2-7; 7 nucleotides agree with TRBD1. The CDR3 runs 16 residues. The V segment lost 4 bases and the J segment 0 bases; nucleotides outside the gene matches: 9. Germline lookup yields CDR1 WSHSY and CDR2 SAAADI. The CDR3 nucleotides are TGCGCCAGCAGTGTTCCAGGGGGTAAAACCTCCTACGAGCAGTACTTC. Its protein product is CASSVPGGKTSYEQYF.

The chain is built from TRBV28 and TRBJ2-5, with a possible D match to TRBD1 (6 bases). The germline gives CDR1 MDHEN, CDR2 SYDVKM. The CDR3 is made up of 13 amino acids. V shed 5 bases and J shed 4 bases, with 11 bases lying between them. This CDR3 reads CASSMRGLETQYF. The CDR3 bases are TGTGCCAGCAGTATGAGGGGGTTAGAGACCCAGTACTTC. The whole variable domain, remainder taken from reference TRBV28 and TRBJ2-5, is DVKVTQSSRYLVKRTGEKVFLECVQDMDHENMFWYRQDPGLGLRLIYFSYDVKMKEKGDIPEGYSVSREKKERFSLILESASTNQTSMYLCASSMRGLETQYFGPGTRLLVL.

This clonotype occurred a few times. The V gene is TRBV4-1, the J gene TRBJ1-6; no clear D. This CDR3 comprises 19 residues. CDR1 MGHRA and CDR2 YSYEKL come from the germline V gene. The V and J ends lost 0 bases and 5 bases respectively, with 20 bases between them. For the CDR3, the DNA is TGCGCCAGCAGCCAAGAAAGCGGAAGGGAGGGCCTTAATAATTCACCCCTCCACTTT. Its translation: CASSQESGREGLNNSPLHF.

This clonotype was observed a handful of times. This chain uses TRBV18 with TRBJ2-3; possibly TRBD1 for D (5 bases). This CDR3 spans 14 amino acids. V lost 1 base, J lost 2 bases, and 7 bases lay in between. Germline loops: CDR1 KGHSH, CDR2 LQKENI. CDR3 DNA: TGTGCCAGCTCACCACAGACAGCCACAGATACGCAGTATTTT. It specifies CASSPQTATDTQYF.

This clonotype has only a few counts. The rearrangement joins TRBV6-2 or TRBV6-3 to TRBJ2-5, with 8 bases lining up with TRBD1. The CDR3 runs to 14 residues. The trim removed 8 bases at V and 5 bases at J, leaving 10 bases unmatched. CDR1 and CDR2 (germline): MNHEY, SVGEGT. CDR3 region: CASATTGVSETQYF. CDR3 bases: TGTGCCAGCGCGACGACAGGGGTATCGGAGACCCAGTACTTC.

This clonotype was detected a few times. This chain links TRBV5-1 with TRBJ2-6; D is unresolved. The CDR3 runs 17 residues. V was trimmed by 4 bases and J by 4 bases, leaving 18 bases between them. CDR1 and CDR2 from the germline V gene are SGHRS and YFSETQ. CDR3 in DNA: TGCGCCAGCAGCCCACTATCTGTTAGTTCGGGGGCCAACGTCCTGACTTTC. Its translation: CASSPLSVSSGANVLTF.

The sample holds many counts of this clonotype. The chain employs TRBV5-1 and TRBJ2-1; 7 bases align to TRBD1. The CDR3 covers 15 residues. Looked up from germline, CDR1 is SGHRS and CDR2 is YFSETQ. After removal of 1 base from V and 5 bases from J, the junction contained 6 bases not matched to a gene. The CDR3 DNA reads TGCGCCAGCAGCTTGACAGGGGTCAAAAACAATGAGCAGTTCTTC. Translating it yields CASSLTGVKNNEQFF.

The chain employs TRBV18 and TRBJ1-5; 8 bases fit TRBD1. The trim removed 1 base at V and 7 bases at J, leaving 3 bases unmatched. The CDR3 has 14 residues. Germline CDR1 is KGHSH and CDR2 is LQKENI. CDR3 in amino acids: CASSPRAGGQPQHF. CDR3 bases: TGTGCCAGCTCACCACGGGCAGGGGGCCAGCCCCAGCATTTT. The variable domain in full, with the rest retrieved from reference TRBV18 and TRBJ1-5, is NAGVMQNPRHLVRRRGQEARLRCSPMKGHSHVYWYRQLPEEGLKFMVYLQKENIIDESGMPKERFSAEFPKEGPSILRIQQVVRGDSAAYFCASSPRAGGQPQHFGDGTRLSIL.

This clonotype was seen a single time. J is TRBJ1-5 and V is TRBV27; possible D gene TRBD1, 5 bases. Trimming took off 4 bases at V and 6 bases at J, with 10 bases between the two ends. Per germline, CDR1 MNHEY and CDR2 SMNVEV (reference sequence). The CDR3 length is 13 residues. CDR3 protein: CASSSRVFQPQHF. The DNA for the CDR3 is TGTGCCAGCAGTTCCAGGGTTTTTCAGCCCCAGCATTTT.

This chain connects TRBV6-2 or TRBV6-3 to TRBJ1-1; D ambiguous. The CDR3 length is 13 residues. Trimming cost V 5 bases and J 1 base, with 8 bases left between them. The germline V gene has CDR1 MNHEY and CDR2 SVGEGT. The DNA for the CDR3 is TGTGCCAGCAGTGCCATGTCGAACACTGAAGCTTTCTTT. It yields the protein CASSAMSNTEAFF.

This clonotype was counted a few times. This rearrangement joins TRBV6-2 or TRBV6-3 to TRBJ2-1; 8 bases agree with TRBD1. J lost 7 bases, V lost 6 bases, and 5 bases had no gene match. The CDR3 totals 13 residues. CDR1 MNHEY and CDR2 SVGEGT come from the germline V gene. The CDR3 spells CASRRWTGNEQFF. CDR3 DNA sequence: TGTGCCAGCAGACGTTGGACAGGGAATGAGCAGTTCTTC.

This clonotype occurred a few times. The chain recombines TRBV29-1 with TRBJ2-7; 7 nucleotides align to TRBD2. Trimming took 7 bases from V and 13 from J; bases not matched to a gene: 10. CDR1 and CDR2 from the germline V gene are SQVTM and ANQGSEA. The length of the CDR3 is 10 residues. The CDR3 DNA reads TGCAGCGGGACAAAATGGGAGGGTTACGTC. Translating gives CSGTKWEGYV.

The chain has TRBV7-8 and TRBJ1-5; a possible D gene is TRBD1 (6 bases). Deletions cut 1 base from V and 0 bases from J, with 13 bases between. CDR1 SGHVS and CDR2 FQNEAQ come from the germline V gene. This CDR3 spans 17 amino acids. DNA of the CDR3: TGTGCCAGCAGCTTAGGAGGACAGCGATATAGCAATCAGCCCCAGCATTTT. It specifies CASSLGGQRYSNQPQHF.

At least ten counts were recorded for this clonotype. The chain recombines TRBV7-8 with TRBJ2-6, with unresolved D. CDR3 size: 16 residues. The V and J ends lost 3 bases and 0 bases respectively, with 9 bases between them. Per the germline V gene, CDR1 is SGHVS and CDR2 is FQNEAQ. CDR3 sequence reads: CASSFRVISGANVLTF. The CDR3 region has the DNA TGTGCCAGCAGCTTCCGCGTTATCTCTGGGGCCAACGTCCTGACTTTC.